This T cell receptor (beta chain) came from a study of graft-versus-host responses after intestinal transplantation. Study context: Isolated intestinal, liver-intestinal, or multivisceral transplants were what recipients had. Anti-thymocyte globulin induction was given to all recipients, followed by tacrolimus and steroids for roughly 3 years. General study findings and limits: GvH clonotypes were identified within recipient marrow, with a subset emerging first in ileum or blood. High graft-versus-host to host-versus-graft clonal ratios were seen in allografts of patients with graft-donor T cell macrochimerism.

Only in-frame clones appear in the TCRdb table, and some are missing; sequencing was by immunoSEQ multiplex PCR. Of about 98,000 clones in the sample, about 84% were seen once. On this clone itself: Its antigen remains unidentified.

The V and J ends lost 7 bases and 0 bases respectively, with 8 bases between them. This CDR3 has 13 amino acids. Looked up from germline, CDR1 is SGHNT and CDR2 is YYREEE (reference sequence). The sequence was collected from a human patient who received an intestinal transplant, so some T cells may come from the graft donor. The material was PBMCs, obtained 255 days after intestinal transplant. The chain uses TRBV5-4 and TRBJ2-1; D is possibly TRBD2 (5 bases). The CDR3 coding sequence is TGTGCCAGCGAGGACTCCTCCTACAATGAGCAGTTCTTC. Translation gives CASEDSSYNEQFF.